This is a list of T cell receptor beta chains from one sample in a study of regulatory T cells in long-lasting Graves disease. TCRdb reanalysed the multiplex PCR reads using MiXCR and keeps one entry per CDR3 protein. The table lists a few hundred thousand distinct CDR3 sequences, 15% to 20% of them singletons. This sample was also put to use in a study of T cells in Graves' hyperthyroidism and ophthalmopathy.

The specimen was peripheral blood mononuclear cells (PBMCs), collected at new diagnosis, from a patient treated with antithyroid drugs. The receptors derive from a young woman with Graves disease. The CDR3 runs from the conserved cysteine through the conserved F or W.

V gene | CDR3 length | CDR3 protein
TRBV10-3 | 15 | CAISDQGAGANVLTF
TRBV11-1 | 15 | CASSLGGDPLHEQYF
TRBV7-9 | 15 | CASSPGQGADYGYTF
TRBV20-1 | 13 | CSAMDRGNSPLHF
TRBV5-1 | 15 | CASSLVAGGLYEQYF
TRBV3-1 | 16 | CANPTGPNSGANVLTF
TRBV11-2 | 13 | CASSRGTAYEQYF
TRBV7-3 | 14 | CASSLLAGAGEQYF
TRBV5-1 | 12 | CASSISTDTQYF
TRBV9 | 15 | CASSVDLGNSYEQYF
TRBV6-2/TRBV6-3 | 16 | CASSGLAGGPRETQYF
TRBV12-3/TRBV12-4 | 14 | CASCRTGGEQEQYF
TRBV20-1 | 13 | CSARLANTGELFF
TRBV7-6 | 14 | CASSKGQGAGEQYF
TRBV12-3/TRBV12-4 | 15 | CASSLGRSGANVLTF
TRBV5-1 | 15 | CASSFVTGGMAGYTF
TRBV2 | 15 | CASRQDRGDNQPQHF
TRBV5-1 | 13 | CASSLDPAYEQYF
TRBV6-1 | 13 | CASSHTDTGELFF
TRBV30 | 14 | CAWSRGTSSYEQYF
TRBV28 | 14 | CASSRTGYNSPLHF
TRBV9 | 15 | CASSAYTTTNEKLFF
TRBV28 | 14 | CASSLDGYQETQYF
TRBV9 | 16 | CASSVGGRAVNTEAFF
TRBV11-1 | 11 | CAKYATNEQFF
TRBV6-2/TRBV6-3 | 16 | CASSEDRFLKNTEAFF
TRBV20-1 | 14 | CSVGTSGRQNEQFF
TRBV19 | 14 | CASTLSGSGTEAFF
TRBV28 | 14 | CASSLSMAGHGYTF
TRBV5-6 | 16 | CASSSRDRGFAGELFF